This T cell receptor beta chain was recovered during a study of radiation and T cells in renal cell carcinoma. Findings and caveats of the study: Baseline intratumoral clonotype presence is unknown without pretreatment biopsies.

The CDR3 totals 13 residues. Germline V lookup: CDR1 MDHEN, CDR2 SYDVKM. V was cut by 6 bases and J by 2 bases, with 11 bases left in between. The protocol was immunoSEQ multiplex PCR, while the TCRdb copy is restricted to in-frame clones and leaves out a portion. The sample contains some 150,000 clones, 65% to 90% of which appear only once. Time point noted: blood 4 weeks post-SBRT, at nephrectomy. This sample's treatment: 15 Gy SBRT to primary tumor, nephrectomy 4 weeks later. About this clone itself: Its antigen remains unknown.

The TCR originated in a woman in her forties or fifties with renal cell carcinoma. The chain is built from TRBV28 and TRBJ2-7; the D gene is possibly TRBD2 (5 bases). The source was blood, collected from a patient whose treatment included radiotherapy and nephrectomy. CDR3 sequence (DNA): TGTGCCAGCAGAGATCACGGGACCTACGAGCAGTACTTC. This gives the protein CASRDHGTYEQYF.